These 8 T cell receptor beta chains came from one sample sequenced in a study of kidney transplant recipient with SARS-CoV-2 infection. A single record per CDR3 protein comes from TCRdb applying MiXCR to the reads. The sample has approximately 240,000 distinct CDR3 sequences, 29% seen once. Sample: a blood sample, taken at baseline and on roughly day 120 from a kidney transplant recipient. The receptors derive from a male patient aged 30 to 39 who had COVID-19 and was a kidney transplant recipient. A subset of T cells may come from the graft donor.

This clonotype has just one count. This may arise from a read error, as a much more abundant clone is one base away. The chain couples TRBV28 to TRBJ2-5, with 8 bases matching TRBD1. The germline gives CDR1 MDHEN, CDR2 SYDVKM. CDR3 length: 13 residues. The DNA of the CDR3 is TGTGCCAGCAGATCAGGGGGCGCTTACGAGCAGAACTTC. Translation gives CASRSGGAYEQNF. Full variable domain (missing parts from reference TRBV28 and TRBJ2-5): DVKVTQSSRYLVKRTGEKVFLECVQDMDHENMFWYRQDPGLGLRLIYFSYDVKMKEKGDIPEGYSVSREKKERFSLILESASTNQTSMYLCASRSGGAYEQNFGPGTRLLVL.

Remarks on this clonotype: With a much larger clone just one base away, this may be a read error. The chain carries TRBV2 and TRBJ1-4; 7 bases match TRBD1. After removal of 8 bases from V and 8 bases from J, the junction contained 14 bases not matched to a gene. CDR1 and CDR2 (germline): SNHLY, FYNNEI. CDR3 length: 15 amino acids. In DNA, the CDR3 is TGTGCCAGCGGCCTTTCCGGGAGACAGGGCGAAAAACTGTTTTTT. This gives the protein CASGLSGRQGEKLFF.

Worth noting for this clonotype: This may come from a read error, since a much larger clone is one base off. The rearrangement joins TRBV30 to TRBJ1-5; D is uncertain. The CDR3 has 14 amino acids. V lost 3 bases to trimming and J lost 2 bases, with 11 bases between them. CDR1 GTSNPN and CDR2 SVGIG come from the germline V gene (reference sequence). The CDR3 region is CAWSVTKGNQPQHF. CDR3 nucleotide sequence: TGTGCCTGGAGCGTGACGAAGGGCAATCAGCCCCAGCATTTT.

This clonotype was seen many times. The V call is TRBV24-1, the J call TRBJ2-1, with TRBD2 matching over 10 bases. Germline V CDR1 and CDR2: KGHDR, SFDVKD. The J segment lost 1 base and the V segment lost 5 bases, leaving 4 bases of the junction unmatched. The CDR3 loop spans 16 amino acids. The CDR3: CATSVNSGRSYNEQFF. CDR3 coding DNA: TGTGCCACCAGTGTGAATAGCGGGAGGTCCTACAATGAGCAGTTCTTC.

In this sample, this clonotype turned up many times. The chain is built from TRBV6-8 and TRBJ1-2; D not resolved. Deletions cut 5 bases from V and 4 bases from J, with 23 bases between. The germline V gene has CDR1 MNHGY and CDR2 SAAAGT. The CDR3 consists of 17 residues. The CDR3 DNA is TGTGCCAGCAGTCCTCGGATACGCTCTAGAAAGACCTATGGCTACACCTTC. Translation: CASSPRIRSRKTYGYTF.

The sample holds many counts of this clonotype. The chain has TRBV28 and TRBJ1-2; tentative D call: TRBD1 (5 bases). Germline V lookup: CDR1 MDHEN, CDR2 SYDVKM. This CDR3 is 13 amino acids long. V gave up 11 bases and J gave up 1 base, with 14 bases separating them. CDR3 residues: CAVSGLNNYGYTF. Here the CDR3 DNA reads TGTGCCGTCTCAGGGTTAAATAACTATGGCTACACCTTC.

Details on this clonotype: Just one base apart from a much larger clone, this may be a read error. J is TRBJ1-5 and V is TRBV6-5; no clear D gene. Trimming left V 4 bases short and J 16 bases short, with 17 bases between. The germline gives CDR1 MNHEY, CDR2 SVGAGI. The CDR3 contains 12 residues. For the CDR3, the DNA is TGTGCCAGCAGTTCAGATCTACCGACGAAACATTTT. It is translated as CASSSDLPTKHF.

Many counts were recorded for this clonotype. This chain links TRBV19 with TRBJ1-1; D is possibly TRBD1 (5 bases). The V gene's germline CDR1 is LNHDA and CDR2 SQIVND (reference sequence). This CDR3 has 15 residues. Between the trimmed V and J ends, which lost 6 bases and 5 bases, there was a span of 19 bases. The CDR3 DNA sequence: TGTGCCAGTAGCGAACCGGCGGGGGGTCCTACTGAAGCTTTCTTT. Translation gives CASSEPAGGPTEAFF.